This TCR beta chain is drawn from a study of graft-versus-host responses after intestinal transplantation. The method was immunoSEQ multiplex PCR; TCRdb's version includes in-frame clones alone and lacks a portion of them. This repertoire shows fewer than 95,000 clones, approximately 94% found once; its top ten account for roughly 0.17%. Germline V gene sequence: CDR1 SEHNR, CDR2 FQNEAQ (reference sequence). After removal of 4 bases from V and 3 bases from J, the junction contained 7 bases not matched to a gene. CDR3 length: 15 amino acids. On this clone: Its target is unknown.

J is TRBJ1-1 and V is TRBV7-9; TRBD1 agrees at 8 bases. The receptor was derived from a human donor who was the organ donor for an intestinal transplant. Sample: unstimulated CD4+ T cells sorted from spleen or lymph node cells, taken before transplant. CDR3 in amino acids: CASSSGQGGDTEAFF. The DNA for the CDR3 is TGTGCCAGCAGCTCAGGACAGGGAGGGGACACTGAAGCTTTCTTT.